This T cell receptor beta chain came from a study of molecular identifiers for immune sequencing clone quantification. Study findings and constraints: Sizes of highly expanded clones could be underestimated through identical TCRs sharing a barcode. Clones above 20 RNA copies contained over 99% of effector molecules and under 1% of naive molecules.

This clonotype was found a few times. Its antigen is not known. With listed TCR primers and previously described methods, bulk TCR libraries were prepared. TCRdb re-analysed the PCR reads in MiXCR, keeping a single row per CDR3 protein. This sample yields about 65,000 distinct CDR3 sequences, of which less than 20% are seen a single time; about 1.4% belongs to the top ten. CDR3 length: 10 amino acids. Germline values: CDR1 MNHEY, CDR2 SMNVEV (reference sequence). Deletions cut 7 bases from V and 7 bases from J, with 5 bases between. Naive CD8 T cells were FACS-sorted by CD8+CD4-CCR7+CD45RA+ markers. The sequence was obtained from a human donor in good health. Some libraries in this study had Jurkat cell RNA spiked in. The V and J genes are TRBV27 and TRBJ2-1; D is unresolved. Sequenced material: naive CD8+ T cells from blood, with Jurkat cell RNA spiked in. Subset meaning: FACS-sorted CD8+CD4-CCR7+CD45RA+ naive T cells. This CDR3 reads CASKRNEQFF. DNA for the CDR3: TGTGCCAGCAAAAGGAATGAGCAGTTCTTC.